The rows below give T cell receptor beta chains drawn from one sample of a study of T cells in tuberculosis. Measured with immunoSEQ multiplex PCR; TCRdb has only the in-frame clones, and not every one. The profile shows some 60,000 clones, 81% of them singletons. The specimen was CD1b-GMM tetramer-negative cells sorted from PBMCs. The receptors were sampled from an adult woman with latent tuberculosis. CDR3s include the opening cysteine and the closing phenylalanine or tryptophan. A D gene is named only where the DNA matches it firmly. The listing skips clone size in some rows; elsewhere it reads once, few, many or a size class.

J | size | D | V | length | CDR3 | DNA
TRBJ2-5 | . | . | TRBV6-1 | 14 | CASSDLARGETQYF | TGTGCCAGCAGTGATCTGGCGAGAGGGGAGACCCAGTACTTC
TRBJ1-5 | . | . | TRBV7-8 | 13 | CASSFRTDQPQHF | TGTGCCAGCAGCTTCAGGACTGATCAGCCCCAGCATTTT
TRBJ2-7 | . | . | TRBV18 | 15 | CASSPRQAKEGEQYF | TGTGCCAGCTCACCAAGGCAGGCGAAGGAGGGCGAGCAGTACTTC
TRBJ2-1 | . | TRBD2 | TRBV18 | 14 | CASSQAGSHNEQFF | TGTGCCAGCTCACAAGCGGGGAGTCACAATGAGCAGTTCTTC
TRBJ2-1 | . | . | TRBV29-1 | 14 | CSVESPGSYNEQFF | TGCAGCGTTGAAAGCCCGGGTTCCTACAATGAGCAGTTCTTC
TRBJ1-1 | . | TRBD1 | TRBV11-2 | 16 | CASSIESRGANTEAFF | TGTGCCAGCAGCATAGAGTCCAGGGGGGCGAACACTGAAGCTTTCTTT
TRBJ1-1 | . | TRBD1 | TRBV27 | 17 | CASKIGRAGGAPTEAFF | TGTGCCAGCAAGATAGGGCGTGCAGGGGGCGCTCCCACTGAAGCTTTCTTT
TRBJ1-2 | once | . | TRBV10-3 | 13 | CAISGRNGYGYTF | TGTGCCATCAGTGGTAGGAACGGGTATGGCTACACCTTC
TRBJ2-3 | . | . | TRBV5-1 | 14 | CASSLWREVDTQYF | TGCGCCAGCAGCTTATGGAGGGAGGTGGATACGCAGTATTTT
TRBJ1-1 | . | . | TRBV2 | 15 | CASSPRGGVNTEAFF | TGTGCCAGCAGCCCAAGGGGAGGTGTGAACACTGAAGCTTTCTTT
TRBJ1-5 | . | . | TRBV28 | 13 | CASGQRGWKPQHF | TGTGCCAGCGGACAAAGGGGTTGGAAGCCCCAGCATTTT
TRBJ2-3 | . | . | TRBV4-2 | 14 | CASTPGARADTQYF | TGTGCCAGCACCCCAGGGGCAAGGGCAGATACGCAGTATTTT
TRBJ2-6 | . | TRBD1 | TRBV9 | 17 | CASNRDRVPSGANVLTF | TGTGCCAGCAACAGGGACAGGGTCCCCTCTGGGGCCAACGTCCTGACTTTC
TRBJ1-6 | . | TRBD1 | TRBV30 | 14 | CAWDRAEHNSPLHF | TGTGCCTGGGACAGGGCAGAGCATAATTCACCCCTCCACTTT
TRBJ2-2 | . | . | TRBV4-3 | 15 | CASSQEGGGIGELFF | TGCGCCAGCAGCCAGGAGGGGGGGGGAATTGGGGAGCTGTTTTTT
TRBJ2-2 | . | . | TRBV7-2 | 15 | CASSLALTATGELFF | TGTGCCAGCAGCTTAGCGCTCACAGCCACCGGGGAGCTGTTTTTT
TRBJ2-5 | . | . | TRBV5-4 | 15 | CASSLWALQSETQYF | TGTGCCAGCAGTCTCTGGGCCCTTCAAAGCGAGACCCAGTACTTC
TRBJ2-7 | . | . | TRBV28 | 15 | CASSFPDTRSYEQYF | TGTGCCAGCAGTTTCCCGGACACCCGCTCCTACGAGCAGTACTTC
TRBJ1-1 | few | TRBD1 | TRBV28 | 17 | CASSLRLGTGKNTEAFF | TGTGCCAGCAGTTTAAGGCTCGGGACAGGGAAGAACACTGAAGCTTTCTTT
TRBJ1-2 | . | TRBD1 | TRBV2 | 13 | CASSEGQTYGYTF | TGTGCCAGCAGTGAGGGACAGACCTATGGCTACACCTTC
TRBJ2-5 | . | TRBD2 | TRBV7-2 | 15 | CASTIRAGGKETQYF | TGTGCCAGCACCATCCGAGCGGGGGGGAAAGAGACCCAGTACTTC
TRBJ2-2 | few | TRBD1 | TRBV2 | 16 | CASSGQDRAYTGELFF | TGTGCCAGCAGTGGGCAGGACAGGGCTTACACCGGGGAGCTGTTTTTT
TRBJ2-7 | few | . | TRBV28 | 17 | CASSSPRDTRTTYEQYF | TGTGCCAGCAGTTCCCCCCGGGACACCCGAACCACCTACGAGCAGTACTTC
TRBJ1-3 | . | . | TRBV7-9 | 15 | CASSWDWDSGNTIYF | TGTGCCAGCAGCTGGGACTGGGACTCTGGAAACACCATATATTTT
TRBJ1-6 | . | TRBD1 | TRBV6-1 | 14 | CASSEATGISPLHF | TGTGCCAGCAGTGAAGCGACAGGGATATCACCCCTCCACTTT
TRBJ2-3 | . | . | TRBV6-1 | 15 | CASSDLAGSTDTQYF | TGTGCCAGCAGTGACCTTGCGGGGAGCACAGATACGCAGTATTTT
TRBJ2-7 | few | . | TRBV6-5 | 12 | CASRSTSYEQYF | TGTGCCAGCAGGTCAACTAGCTACGAGCAGTACTTC
TRBJ2-7 | . | . | TRBV6-5 | 14 | CASTVAELPYEQYF | TGTGCCAGCACCGTAGCAGAGCTCCCCTACGAGCAGTACTTC
TRBJ1-1 | . | TRBD1 | TRBV2 | 15 | CATNRQGELNTEAFF | TGTGCCACCAACAGACAGGGAGAGCTGAACACTGAAGCTTTCTTT
TRBJ1-1 | . | . | TRBV19 | 15 | CASTRGGGLNTEAFF | TGTGCCAGTACCCGAGGGGGGGGACTGAACACTGAAGCTTTCTTT
TRBJ2-3 | . | TRBD2 | TRBV10-3 | 15 | CAIRGLAGGSDTQYF | TGTGCCATCAGGGGACTAGCGGGAGGCTCAGATACGCAGTATTTT
TRBJ1-5 | once | . | TRBV28 | 16 | CASRSGRGFSNQPQHF | TGTGCCAGCAGATCCGGGAGGGGCTTTAGCAATCAGCCCCAGCATTTT
TRBJ1-6 | once | TRBD1 | TRBV5-1 | 15 | CASSFGQGGNSPLHF | TGCGCCAGCAGCTTTGGGCAGGGGGGTAATTCACCCCTCCACTTT
TRBJ2-7 | . | . | TRBV28 | 13 | CASSMTSSYEQYF | TGTGCCAGCAGCATGACTAGCTCCTACGAGCAGTACTTC
TRBJ1-3 | once | TRBD1 | TRBV30 | 14 | CAWTIDRGGNTIYF | TGTGCCTGGACAATTGACAGGGGGGGAAACACCATATATTTT
TRBJ2-7 | . | TRBD2 | TRBV10-3 | 14 | CAISEGLAGDEQYF | TGTGCCATCAGTGAGGGACTAGCGGGAGACGAGCAGTACTTC
TRBJ1-1 | . | . | TRBV28 | 12 | CASSTVNTEAFF | TGTGCCAGCAGTACAGTGAACACTGAAGCTTTCTTT
TRBJ2-7 | . | TRBD1 | TRBV28 | 12 | CASMVTGNEQYF | TGTGCCAGCATGGTGACAGGGAACGAGCAGTACTTC
TRBJ2-2 | . | TRBD2 | TRBV19 | 16 | CASSLRAGENTGELFF | TGTGCCAGTAGTCTGCGGGCGGGGGAGAACACCGGGGAGCTGTTTTTT
TRBJ1-1 | once | . | TRBV2 | 15 | CASSPSGVRNTEAFF | TGTGCCAGCTCCCCCTCAGGGGTGAGAAACACTGAAGCTTTCTTT
TRBJ2-5 | . | . | TRBV28 | 13 | CASSFGGAETQYF | TGTGCCAGCAGTTTTGGGGGGGCAGAGACCCAGTACTTC
TRBJ2-7 | . | . | TRBV28 | 15 | CASSLPGENPYEQYF | TGTGCCAGCAGTTTACCGGGGGAAAACCCCTACGAGCAGTACTTC